The 4 T cell receptor beta chains in this list originate from one sample, sequenced in a study of blood T cell repertoires in COVID-19. Generated by immunoSEQ multiplex PCR, the TCRdb table keeps only in-frame clones and is missing some. Of some 340,000 clones listed, 85% to 95% are singletons. Sequencing input: PBMCs or T cells enriched from blood (not recorded which). These receptor sequences come from a woman aged 30 to 39 who had been exposed to COVID-19.

The gene calls are TRBV5-1 and TRBJ2-1; 9 nucleotides match TRBD2. V lost 0 bases, J lost 7 bases, and 8 bases stayed unmatched. This CDR3 spans 16 amino acids. Germline-derived CDR1 and CDR2 are SGHRS and YFSETQ. The CDR3 loop reads CASSLGAGGPLNEQFF. The DNA of the CDR3 is TGCGCCAGCAGCTTGGGCGCGGGGGGGCCGTTGAATGAGCAGTTCTTC.

In this sample, this clone turned up once. This rearrangement joins TRBV6-2 or TRBV6-3 to TRBJ2-3; TRBD2 agrees at 14 bases. The CDR3 consists of 19 residues. Germline assignment: CDR1 MNHEY and CDR2 SVGEGT. V was pared by 6 bases and J by 3 bases, with 14 bases of the junction left unmatched. DNA of the CDR3: TGTGCCAGCAGCAAAAGCAGGACTAGCGGGGGGCTGTGGACAGATACGCAGTATTTT. Residues: CASSKSRTSGGLWTDTQYF.

This sequence joins TRBV7-2 and TRBJ1-6, with 10 bases aligning to TRBD1. CDR1 is SGHTA and CDR2 is FQGNSA in the germline V gene. CDR3 size: 17 residues. J lost 6 bases, V lost 5 bases, and 10 bases had no gene match. In nucleotides, the CDR3 is TGTGCCAGCAGCATGGTCCTTCGGACAGGGGGTAATTCACCCCTCCACTTT. This gives the protein CASSMVLRTGGNSPLHF.

This clone was seen only a few times. The CDR3 here is CASSLSSGQGANTEAFF. In DNA form, the CDR3 reads TGTGCCAGCAGCCTCTCATCGGGACAGGGGGCGAACACTGAAGCTTTCTTT. The V gene is TRBV7-6, the J gene TRBJ1-1, with 12 bases fitting TRBD1. Germline CDR1 is SGHVS and CDR2 is FNYEAQ. The CDR3 is made up of 17 amino acids. The trim removed 5 bases at V and 1 base at J, leaving 8 bases unmatched.